The rows below give T cell receptor beta chains drawn from one sample of a study of human T cells and chemical hapten exposure. Each CDR3 protein is one row after TCRdb ran MiXCR on the 5' RACE reads. Of tens of thousands of distinct CDR3 sequences listed, about a sixth are singletons. These receptors all stem from a female donor in good health. The CDR3 runs from the conserved cysteine through the conserved F or W. The D gene is left open where the match is weak. A clone size is listed for some rows: how often the clone was seen (once, few, many), or a class if it is expanded.

D	V	J	size	CDR3	DNA
NA	TRBV2	TRBJ1-4	few	CASSEQDGGWEKLFF	TGTGCCAGCAGTGAACAAGACGGAGGGTGGGAAAAACTGTTTTTT
NA	TRBV5-5	TRBJ2-7	few	CASSPQTGEQYF	TGTGCCAGCAGCCCCCAGACCGGGGAGCAGTACTTC
TRBD2	TRBV3-1	TRBJ2-3	few	CASSLRGLAGRADTQYF	TGTGCCAGCAGCCTAAGGGGACTAGCGGGGAGAGCAGATACGCAGTATTTT
NA	TRBV5-1	TRBJ2-3	many	CASSLAEGYFTDTQYF	TGCGCCAGCAGCTTGGCCGAAGGCTACTTCACAGATACGCAGTATTTT
NA	TRBV28	TRBJ2-6	few	CASRTAGANVLTF	TGTGCCAGCAGAACCGCTGGGGCCAACGTCCTGACTTTC
TRBD2	TRBV28	TRBJ2-1	NA	CASSEREGSEQFF	TGTGCCAGCAGTGAGCGGGAGGGTAGTGAGCAGTTCTTC
NA	TRBV20-1	TRBJ1-6	NA	CSAGGNSPLHF	TGCAGTGCGGGGGGGAATTCACCCCTCCACTTT
NA	TRBV7-2	TRBJ1-4	many	CASSLQGDGEKLFF	TGTGCCAGCAGCCTACAGGGAGACGGTGAAAAACTGTTTTTT
NA	TRBV25-1	TRBJ2-3	few	CASSHGATDTQYF	TGTGCCAGCAGTCACGGGGCGACAGATACGCAGTATTTT
NA	TRBV6-1	TRBJ1-5	NA	CASSETPGGAEPQHF	TGTGCCAGCAGTGAAACTCCCGGGGGCGCGGAGCCCCAGCATTTT
NA	TRBV28	TRBJ2-5	once	CASGPQDYQETQYF	TGTGCCAGCGGACCGCAGGACTACCAAGAGACCCAGTACTTC
TRBD1	TRBV5-6	TRBJ2-7	NA	CASSRGTGHYEQYF	TGTGCCAGCAGCCGGGGGACAGGACACTACGAGCAGTACTTC
TRBD1	TRBV7-2	TRBJ2-7	NA	CASSPVDRGRTYEQYF	TGTGCCAGCAGCCCCGTGGACAGGGGGCGTACCTACGAGCAGTACTTC
TRBD1	TRBV10-3	TRBJ2-1	NA	CAIRGGTGNHEQFF	TGTGCCATCAGAGGGGGGACAGGGAACCATGAGCAGTTCTTC
NA	TRBV18	TRBJ1-1	many	CASSHQENTEAFF	TGTGCCAGCTCGCATCAGGAGAACACTGAAGCTTTCTTT
TRBD1	TRBV6-4	TRBJ2-6	many	CASSANRGSGANVLTF	TGTGCCAGCAGCGCCAACAGGGGCTCTGGGGCCAACGTCCTGACTTTC
NA	TRBV2	TRBJ1-5	few	CASSDRGSSQPQHF	TGTGCCAGCAGTGATCGGGGTTCTAGTCAGCCCCAGCATTTT
TRBD1	TRBV20-1	TRBJ1-5	few	CSAKDRGRGNQPQHF	TGCAGTGCTAAGGACAGGGGGCGAGGCAATCAGCCCCAGCATTTT
NA	TRBV7-9	TRBJ2-3	few	CASSLDASIADTQYF	TGTGCCAGCAGCTTAGACGCTAGTATCGCAGATACGCAGTATTTT
NA	TRBV5-1	TRBJ2-2	few	CASSLGTPGELFF	TGCGCCAGCAGCTTGGGAACCCCCGGGGAGCTGTTTTTT
NA	TRBV20-1	TRBJ1-2	NA	CSKTRSNYGYTF	TGCAGTAAAACTCGGTCCAACTATGGCTACACCTTC
TRBD1	TRBV27	TRBJ2-5	NA	CASSFVRGRGTQYF	TGTGCCAGCAGTTTCGTCAGGGGGCGAGGGACCCAGTACTTC
TRBD2	TRBV20-1	TRBJ2-7	few	CSALTSGRAGYEQYF	TGCAGTGCTCTCACTAGCGGGAGGGCCGGTTACGAGCAGTACTTC
NA	TRBV12-3/TRBV12-4	TRBJ2-1	few	CASSSQRTDIIPNEQFF	TGTGCCAGCAGTTCACAGAGGACCGACATAATCCCCAATGAGCAGTTCTTC
NA	TRBV7-6	TRBJ1-5	few	CASSLETGRASPQHF	TGTGCCAGCAGCTTAGAAACAGGTCGAGCCTCGCCCCAGCATTTT
NA	TRBV15	TRBJ2-4	NA	CATSRDPGAQNIQYF	TGTGCCACCAGCAGAGATCCCGGGGCCCAAAACATTCAGTACTTC
NA	TRBV5-6	TRBJ1-1	NA	CASSLATGTNTEAFF	TGTGCCAGCAGCTTGGCCACAGGGACTAACACTGAAGCTTTCTTT